A single TCR beta chain is shown here with its context. What it recognizes is unknown. An end of the junction differs from the germline gene, which may be a read error. This sample stems from a study of blood T cells in healthy people across ages. Study findings and constraints: As age increased, TCR beta diversity per million T cells fell in a roughly linear fashion.

From germline, CDR1 is SGHAT and CDR2 FQNNGV. The CDR3 has 16 residues. Using a J-beta primer mix together with a sample-barcoded 5' primer, a second PCR was run for roughly 6 to 12 cycles. Using its own MiXCR run on the 5' RACE reads, TCRdb lists one record per CDR3 protein. The sample includes fewer than 2 million distinct CDR3 sequences, around 42% of them seen just once. Sequencing was done on a sample of blood. V usage is TRBV11-2 and J usage is TRBJ2-1; TRBD2 might be the D (7 bases). The sequence came from a human donor in good health. The CDR3 DNA is TGTGCCGGCAGCCTTAGGGGGGGGTTCTCCTACAATGAGCAGTTCTTC. It is translated as CAGSLRGGFSYNEQFF.